This T cell receptor beta chain appears in the sequencing data of a study of cytomegalovirus exposure and HLA in healthy donors. As to this clone: The target antigen is unknown.

General study results and limits: Highest at DRB1 and lowest at HLA-C, TCR association rates differed among HLA loci in a later analysis. Later analysis associated a missense DCLRE1C variant with TCR beta V- and J-gene trimming.

The PCR made use of 60 Vbeta and 13 Jbeta primers. As processed by the authors: Among the unique TCR beta chains that a later analysis counted, 80 million to 100 million in all, 9.5 million to 12 million were shared. Libraries were prepared by immunoSEQ multiplex PCR; TCRdb keeps only in-frame clonotypes and omits some of them. V, J and clone size were drawn from that table, and D and trimming were deduced from the DNA. The sample lists more than 130,000 clones; roughly 80% were seen once. Unrecorded immune exposures were likely, despite nominal health at sampling. Germline V lookup: CDR1 KGHSH, CDR2 LQKENI. The CDR3 totals 16 residues. V lost 5 bases, J lost 1 base, and 10 bases stayed unmatched.

The receptor was derived from a man aged 35 to 55 in good health and CMV-seropositive. The sample taken for sequencing was PBMCs. V and J are TRBV18 and TRBJ1-1; 7 bases are shared with TRBD1. The chain's CDR3 is CASSTQLTGPNTEAFF. The CDR3 DNA sequence: TGTGCCAGCTCAACGCAATTGACAGGGCCGAACACTGAAGCTTTCTTT.